These 10 T cell receptor beta chains originate from one sample sequenced in a study of cytomegalovirus exposure and HLA in healthy donors (dated by TCRdb to 2016 to 2017). To prepare the library, the immunoSEQ multiplex PCR assay was applied. For the multiplex PCR, a mixture combining 60 forward primers for TCR Vbeta segments and 13 reverse primers for TCR Jbeta segments was used. TCRdb obtained this table from immuneACCESS and retained in-frame rearrangements with V and J assigned. These tables miss some clones; where compared with another copy, unresolved V genes account for less than half of the shortfall, and the remainder is unexplained. The sample's clone listing holds about 160,000 clones. Together, the top ten hold about 2% of the sample. The sequencing sample was made of PBMCs. Source of these receptors: a man in his thirties or forties in good health and CMV-seronegative.

The chain uses TRBV18 and TRBJ2-1; TRBD2 aligns across 8 bases. Germline V gene data show CDR1 as KGHSH and CDR2 as LQKENI. This CDR3 spans 14 amino acids. V was clipped by 5 bases and J by 2 bases; unmatched bases: 2. CDR3 in amino acids: CASSTSGTYNEQFF. The CDR3 DNA follows: TGTGCCAGCTCAACTAGCGGAACCTACAATGAGCAGTTCTTC.

J is TRBJ1-4 and V is TRBV6-1; the D is unclear. CDR3 length: 15 residues. V was cut by 3 bases and J by 5 bases, with 13 bases left in between. Germline assignment: CDR1 MNHNS and CDR2 SASEGT. The CDR3 region has the DNA TGTGCCAGCAGTGATTCCTCCGCGGGGAATGAAAAACTGTTTTTT. Its protein product is CASSDSSAGNEKLFF.

The V call is TRBV11-2, the J call TRBJ2-1, with D tentatively TRBD2 (6 bases). CDR1 is SGHAT, CDR2 FQNNGV, per germline. This CDR3 comprises 16 residues. V lost 5 bases to trimming and J lost 1 base, with 15 bases between them. This chain's CDR3 is CASSPSLADSYNEQFF. CDR3 coding DNA: TGTGCCAGCAGCCCAAGTTTAGCGGATTCCTACAATGAGCAGTTCTTC.

The chain combines TRBV7-9 with TRBJ2-1; 13 bases align to TRBD2. The length of the CDR3 is 17 residues. With 6 bases clipped from V and 4 bases from J, the junction kept 9 bases outside the gene matches. Germline V lookup: CDR1 SEHNR, CDR2 FQNEAQ (reference sequence). The CDR3 sequence: CASRLGLAGTSYNEQFF. CDR3 bases: TGTGCCAGCAGACTGGGACTAGCGGGAACGTCGTACAATGAGCAGTTCTTC. Full variable domain (rest looked up from reference TRBV7-9 and TRBJ2-1): DTGVSQNPRHKITKRGQNVTFRCDPISEHNRLYWYRQTLGQGPEFLTYFQNEAQLEKSRLLSDRFSAERPKGSFSTLEIQRTEQGDSAMYLCASRLGLAGTSYNEQFFGPGTRLTVL.

The gene calls are TRBV6-6 and TRBJ2-7, with 11 bases that match TRBD2. Trimming at V came to 6 bases and at J to 5 bases, leaving 9 bases not matched to a gene. Germline V lookup: CDR1 MNHNY, CDR2 SVGAGI (reference sequence). The CDR3 has 15 amino acids. The CDR3 sequence is CASSPRTSGYHEQYF. DNA for the CDR3: TGTGCCAGCAGCCCCCGGACTAGCGGGTACCACGAGCAGTACTTC.

The CDR3 sequence: CASSRDRIYGYTF. CDR3 sequence (DNA): TGTGCCAGCAGCCGAGACAGAATCTATGGCTACACCTTC. This chain uses TRBV7-9 with TRBJ1-2; possibly TRBD1 for D (5 bases). V lost 5 bases and J lost 4, with 11 bases in between. This CDR3 has 13 residues. Germline loops: CDR1 SEHNR, CDR2 FQNEAQ (reference sequence).

In DNA, the CDR3 is TGTGCCAGCAGCCCGGGACGTGGGGGGGCTGAAGCTTTCTTT. Translation: CASSPGRGGAEAFF. The chain combines TRBV7-3 with TRBJ1-1; perhaps TRBD1 as D (5 bases). Germline V CDR1 and CDR2: SGHTA, FQGTGA. The CDR3 is 14 residues long. V lost 5 bases to trimming and J lost 6 bases, with 16 bases between them.

The V and J genes are TRBV5-5 and TRBJ2-3; 13 nucleotides match TRBD2. V was clipped by 3 bases and J by 2 bases; unmatched bases: 3. CDR3 length: 16 amino acids. From germline, CDR1 is SGHKS and CDR2 YYEKEE (reference sequence). The CDR3 nucleotides read TGTGCCAGCAGCTGGACTAGCGGGAGACCCACAGATACGCAGTATTTT. Protein product: CASSWTSGRPTDTQYF.

The gene calls are TRBV5-1 and TRBJ1-1; 8 bases align to TRBD1. CDR1 SGHRS and CDR2 YFSETQ come from the germline V gene. The length of the CDR3 is 14 residues. With 3 bases clipped from V and 1 base from J, the junction kept 2 bases outside the gene matches. CDR3 nucleotide sequence: TGCGCCAGCAGCTGGGACAGGCAGAACACTGAAGCTTTCTTT. Its protein is CASSWDRQNTEAFF.

V gene TRBV6-1 combines with J gene TRBJ2-1; 7 nucleotides align to TRBD1. Losses at the gene ends were 11 bases for V and 6 bases for J; bases not matched to a gene: 10. This CDR3 is built from 13 residues. The germline V gene encodes CDR1 MNHNS and CDR2 SASEGT. As DNA, the CDR3 is TGTGCCCTAACCGACAGGGTGGGCAATGAGCAGTTCTTC. Amino acids: CALTDRVGNEQFF.